This T cell receptor beta chain was obtained from a study of blood T cell repertoires in COVID-19. Study in general: Acute and convalescent COVID-19 samples came from the United States, Italy and Spain. In each case, the material was cDNA or gDNA derived from T cells, B-cell-depleted T cells, or PBMCs.

Trimming removed 4 bases from V and 5 bases from J; junction bases left unmatched: 6. Germline assignment: CDR1 SEHNR and CDR2 FQNEAQ (reference sequence). The CDR3 contains 15 residues. The repertoire was sequenced with immunoSEQ multiplex PCR; TCRdb's copy has only in-frame clones and lacks some. The data show over 250,000 clones, with 88% seen just once and approximately 4.3% held by the top ten. The sequencing sample was made of peripheral blood. This clonotype was sampled from a man aged 60-69 years who had recovered from COVID-19. This sequence joins TRBV7-9 and TRBJ1-5; the match to TRBD1 covers 9 bases. The CDR3 DNA is TGTGCCAGCAGCTCCCTAGGACAGGGGTATCAGCCCCAGCATTTT. Its translation is CASSSLGQGYQPQHF. The whole variable domain, remainder taken from reference TRBV7-9 and TRBJ1-5, is DTGVSQNPRHKITKRGQNVTFRCDPISEHNRLYWYRQTLGQGPEFLTYFQNEAQLEKSRLLSDRFSAERPKGSFSTLEIQRTEQGDSAMYLCASSSLGQGYQPQHFGDGTRLSIL.